This T cell receptor (beta chain) is drawn from a study of blood T cell repertoires in COVID-19. How the authors handled the data: Amplification of reference gene primers was used by the study to estimate nucleated cell counts. Measured with immunoSEQ multiplex PCR; TCRdb has only the in-frame clones, and not every one. That table is the source of V, J and clone size, and D and trimming were worked out from the DNA. The sample shows around 180,000 clones, approximately 83% of them seen only once. This clonotype was sampled from a human donor with active or convalescent COVID-19. The donor label of this sample is uncertain. The sequencing sample was made of peripheral blood.

The CDR3 loop is CASSYSASGANVLTF. CDR3 sequence (DNA): TGTGCCAGCAGTTACTCAGCATCTGGGGCCAACGTCCTGACTTTC. The chain carries TRBV6-2 or TRBV6-3 and TRBJ2-6; D uncertain. Germline V CDR1 and CDR2: MNHEY, SVGEGT. The germline V and J ends were trimmed by 0 bases and 1 base, with 4 bases remaining between them. CDR3 length equals 15 residues.